This T cell receptor beta chain was identified during a study of blood T cell repertoires in COVID-19. TCRdb's copy holds only in-frame clones and misses some; the assay was immunoSEQ multiplex PCR. The sample holds about 36,000 clones; nearly 90% are singletons and the top ten take less than 30%. Germline V gene lookup returns CDR1 MDHEN and CDR2 SYDVKM. Trimming took off 11 bases at V and 4 bases at J, with 23 bases between the two ends. The CDR3 contains 15 residues. This receptor was identified in a man between 60 and 75 years old with active or convalescent COVID-19. Sequencing was performed on peripheral blood. The genes are TRBV28 and TRBJ1-2, with D possibly TRBD1 on 5 matching bases. The CDR3: CARGAGGEGIYGYTF. CDR3 nucleotides: TGTGCCCGCGGCGCCGGGGGGGAGGGGATCTATGGCTACACCTTC.